The 26 T cell receptor beta chains listed next were all sequenced from one sample in a study of cytomegalovirus exposure and HLA in healthy donors. A multiplex PCR was run with 60 Vbeta primers and 13 Jbeta primers. Sequencing was performed with immunoSEQ multiplex PCR; in TCRdb, only in-frame clones are kept and a portion is missing. This table holds 150,000 to 200,000 clones, 70% found once. The specimen was PBMCs. These receptors were collected from a man aged 18 to 29 in good health and CMV-seropositive.

This clone is termed medium-sized. V usage is TRBV6-1 and J usage is TRBJ1-4; 8 bases line up with TRBD1. The V segment lost 5 bases and the J segment 5 bases; nucleotides outside the gene matches: 4. Germline assignment: CDR1 MNHNS and CDR2 SASEGT. The length of the CDR3 is 14 residues. CDR3 sequence reads: CASSSGTGNEKLFF. In DNA form, the CDR3 reads TGTGCCAGCAGTTCCGGGACAGGAAATGAAAAACTGTTTTTT.

This clone was found a few times. This chain connects TRBV18 to TRBJ1-1; perhaps TRBD1 as D (5 bases). Germline loops: CDR1 KGHSH, CDR2 LQKENI. V was trimmed by 6 bases and J by 1 base, leaving 9 bases between them. The CDR3 length is 13 residues. The CDR3 protein is CASSTVENTEAFF. CDR3 bases: TGTGCCAGCTCGACAGTAGAGAACACTGAAGCTTTCTTT.

This clone showed up just once. The gene calls are TRBV28 and TRBJ2-2; TRBD2 matches 9 bases. The V gene end was trimmed by 3 bases and the J gene end by 5 bases; junction bases not matched to a gene: 7. The CDR3 is 16 residues long. Germline loops: CDR1 MDHEN, CDR2 SYDVKM. The CDR3 loop reads CASSFAGGGVTGELFF. The DNA of the CDR3 is TGTGCCAGCAGTTTCGCGGGAGGGGGGGTGACCGGGGAGCTGTTTTTT.

The chain employs TRBV11-2 and TRBJ2-5, with 8 bases that match TRBD2. V trimming: 5 bases; J trimming: 4 bases; junction bases outside the gene matches: 9. Germline V lookup: CDR1 SGHAT, CDR2 FQNNGV. The CDR3 runs to 15 residues. The DNA for the CDR3 is TGTGCCAGCAGCCTGCGGGGTAGCGGGATAGAGACCCAGTACTTC. As protein: CASSLRGSGIETQYF.

This clone was seen more than once but under ten times. The rearrangement uses TRBV2 and TRBJ2-5; D is possibly TRBD1 (6 bases). CDR3 length: 14 amino acids. V lost 7 bases and J 5 bases, leaving 17 bases between the germline ends. CDR1 is SNHLY, CDR2 FYNNEI, per germline. The CDR3 loop reads CASTLPRGTETQYF. CDR3 nucleotides: TGTGCCAGCACCCTACCCAGGGGAACGGAGACCCAGTACTTC. The complete variable domain, with remaining parts taken from reference TRBV2 and TRBJ2-5, reads EPEVTQTPSHQVTQMGQEVILRCVPISNHLYFYWYRQILGQKVEFLVSFYNNEISEKSEIFDDQFSVERPDGSNFTLKIRSTKLEDSAMYFCASTLPRGTETQYFGPGTRLLVL.

V is TRBV7-9 and J is TRBJ1-5; maybe TRBD1 (5 bases). The CDR3 contains 14 residues. Trimming stripped 5 bases from V and 4 bases from J, with 12 bases between. Germline CDR1 is SEHNR and CDR2 is FQNEAQ (reference sequence). The DNA for the CDR3 is TGTGCCAGCAGCGCCTCCTCAGGGAATCAGCCCCAGCATTTT. This sequence encodes CASSASSGNQPQHF.

In DNA form, the CDR3 reads TGTGCCAGCAGCTCGAGGGCGGGAGGGAGGTACAATGAGCAGTTCTTC. Protein sequence: CASSSRAGGRYNEQFF. The chain combines TRBV7-9 with TRBJ2-1, with 9 bases lining up with TRBD2. J gave up 4 bases and V 4 bases, and 8 bases lay outside the gene matches. Per germline, CDR1 SEHNR and CDR2 FQNEAQ (reference sequence). The CDR3 is 16 residues long.

The table lists this clone with a count of one. CDR3 residues: CASSQDFRPGQPQHF. DNA of the CDR3: TGCGCCAGCAGCCAAGATTTCCGTCCGGGTCAGCCCCAGCATTTT. The genes are TRBV4-1 and TRBJ1-5, with D hard to call. Trimming stripped 0 bases from V and 6 bases from J, with 12 bases between. The CDR3 covers 15 residues. Germline lookup yields CDR1 MGHRA and CDR2 YSYEKL.

In DNA, the CDR3 is TGTGCCAGCAGTTACGTAGGGGTCAATCAGCCCCAGCATTTT. The encoded protein is CASSYVGVNQPQHF. The chain carries TRBV6-6 and TRBJ1-5, with D perhaps matching TRBD1 (5 bases). The germline gives CDR1 MNHNY, CDR2 SVGAGI (reference sequence). V lost 2 bases, J lost 3 bases, and 8 bases lay in between. The CDR3 loop spans 14 amino acids.

In regard to this clone: This specimen includes other DNA sequences encoding the same CDR3. The chain is built from TRBV19 and TRBJ1-5; 11 bases are shared with TRBD1. There are 14 residues in the CDR3. Unmatched junction bases numbered 4, after V lost 5 bases and J lost 7 bases. The V gene's germline CDR1 is LNHDA and CDR2 SQIVND (reference sequence). The CDR3 bases are TGTGCCAGTAGTCCGGGACAGGGGGGCCAGCCCCAGCATTTT. Amino acids: CASSPGQGGQPQHF.

The chain's CDR3 is CASRMAGLIYGYTF. DNA for the CDR3: TGTGCCAGCAGGATGGCAGGGCTCATCTATGGCTACACCTTC. The chain employs TRBV28 and TRBJ1-2, with D possibly being TRBD1 (5 bases). This CDR3 has 14 residues. Trimming removed 6 bases at V and 4 bases at J, with 15 bases between. Germline lookup yields CDR1 MDHEN and CDR2 SYDVKM.

The V and J genes are TRBV7-2 and TRBJ1-2; D uncertain. V was shortened by 5 bases and J by 8 bases, with 18 bases between the two germline ends. The germline gives CDR1 SGHTA, CDR2 FQGNSA. The CDR3 is made up of 14 amino acids. The CDR3 sequence: CASSPWTDSLGYTF. The DNA for the CDR3 is TGTGCCAGCAGCCCCTGGACGGACTCCTTAGGCTACACCTTC.

The V and J genes are TRBV6-6 and TRBJ1-5; 9 nucleotides line up with TRBD1. Germline V gene lookup returns CDR1 MNHNY and CDR2 SVGAGI (reference sequence). The CDR3 has 16 residues. With V trimmed by 6 bases and J by 3 bases, 9 bases remained unmatched. The CDR3 protein is CASRSRTGASNQPQHF. CDR3 nucleotides: TGTGCCAGCAGAAGTCGGACAGGGGCGTCCAATCAGCCCCAGCATTTT.

The chain has TRBV2 and TRBJ2-7; 10 bases map to TRBD2. From germline, CDR1 is SNHLY and CDR2 FYNNEI. This CDR3 has 16 amino acids. With V trimmed by 2 bases and J by 5 bases, 9 bases remained unmatched. This chain's CDR3 is CASSELGLAGAHEQYV. In DNA, the CDR3 is TGTGCCAGCAGTGAATTGGGGCTAGCGGGAGCCCACGAGCAGTACGTC.

V is TRBV19 and J is TRBJ2-1; 11 bases line up with TRBD2. Germline CDR1 reads LNHDA; CDR2 reads SQIVND (reference sequence). V lost 6 bases to trimming and J lost 6 bases; unmatched junction nucleotides: 7. This CDR3 has 15 residues. The DNA for the CDR3 is TGTGCCAGTAGCCAAACTAGCGGGAGCTTCAATGAGCAGTTCTTC. Amino acid sequence: CASSQTSGSFNEQFF. The complete variable domain, with remaining parts taken from reference TRBV19 and TRBJ2-1, reads DGGITQSPKYLFRKEGQNVTLSCEQNLNHDAMYWYRQDPGQGLRLIYYSQIVNDFQKGDIAEGYSVSREKKESFPLTVTSAQKNPTAFYLCASSQTSGSFNEQFFGPGTRLTVL.

The V gene is TRBV27, the J gene TRBJ1-5, with D maybe TRBD1 (6 bases). Germline V CDR1 and CDR2: MNHEY, SMNVEV (reference sequence). The CDR3 runs to 15 residues. V was pared by 2 bases and J by 4 bases, with 12 bases between. Written as DNA, the CDR3 is TGTGCCAGCAGTTTAAATGGCAGGGGTAATCAGCCCCAGCATTTT. Amino acids: CASSLNGRGNQPQHF.

The chain has TRBV5-6 and TRBJ1-1, with no clear D. Per germline, CDR1 SGHDT and CDR2 YYEEEE. The CDR3 extends over 14 amino acids. The V end lost 0 bases, the J end lost 4 bases, and 10 bases lay between the germline ends. CDR3 in DNA: TGTGCCAGCAGCTTGGTGGATTACAGCACTGAAGCTTTCTTT. It is translated as CASSLVDYSTEAFF.

V usage is TRBV28 and J usage is TRBJ2-5; D uncertain. The V and J ends lost 8 bases and 5 bases respectively, with 15 bases between them. Germline V gives CDR1 MDHEN, CDR2 SYDVKM. The length of the CDR3 is 13 residues. CDR3 DNA: TGTGCCAGCTCTCGCAGGCCTGGGGAGACCCAGTACTTC. Translating gives CASSRRPGETQYF.

The V gene is TRBV7-2, the J gene TRBJ1-2; D unresolved. The germline gives CDR1 SGHTA, CDR2 FQGNSA. V was clipped by 5 bases and J by 7 bases, with 23 bases between them. CDR3 length: 16 amino acids. The CDR3 nucleotides are TGTGCCAGCAGCCCTCCCGTAGCACGCCCGGTCAGTGGCTACACCTTC. As protein: CASSPPVARPVSGYTF.

The gene calls are TRBV30 and TRBJ1-1, with TRBD1 as a possible D gene (6 bases). The V and J ends lost 7 bases and 7 bases respectively, with 13 bases between them. The CDR3 is 11 residues long. Germline-derived CDR1 and CDR2 are GTSNPN and SVGIG (reference sequence). CDR3 DNA: TGTGCCTACCACAGGGAGGGTGAAGCTTTCTTT. This codes for CAYHREGEAFF.

This clone was picked up a small number of times. The rearrangement joins TRBV30 to TRBJ2-1; 10 bases are a match to TRBD2. There are 14 residues in the CDR3. Per germline, CDR1 GTSNPN and CDR2 SVGIG (reference sequence). The junction had 0 bases not matched to a gene; V was cut back by 0 bases and J by 4 bases. The CDR3 DNA sequence: TGTGCCTGGAGTGTACTAGCGGGGTACAATGAGCAGTTCTTC. Encoded protein: CAWSVLAGYNEQFF. The complete variable domain, with remaining parts taken from reference TRBV30 and TRBJ2-1, reads SQTIHQWPATLVQPVGSPLSLECTVEGTSNPNLYWYRQAAGRGLQLLFYSVGIGQISSEVPQNLSASRPQDRQFILSSKKLLLSDSGFYLCAWSVLAGYNEQFFGPGTRLTVL.

This clone came up a few times. This CDR3 reads CASSLFLGLAGGQLETQYF. For the CDR3, the DNA is TGTGCCAGCAGCTTATTTCTCGGACTAGCGGGAGGCCAACTCGAGACCCAGTACTTC. This chain uses TRBV7-9 with TRBJ2-5; 14 bases fit TRBD2. Losses at the gene ends were 2 bases for V and 5 bases for J; bases not matched to a gene: 13. Looked up from germline, CDR1 is SEHNR and CDR2 is FQNEAQ (reference sequence). CDR3 length: 19 amino acids.

This clone has just one count. The rearrangement links TRBV19 to TRBJ2-1; TRBD2 matches at 7 bases. With V trimmed by 2 bases and J by 4 bases, 8 bases remained unmatched. Per germline, CDR1 LNHDA and CDR2 SQIVND (reference sequence). The CDR3 loop spans 16 amino acids. DNA of the CDR3: TGTGCCAGTAGTATATCAGGGAGGGTCCCATACAATGAGCAGTTCTTC. Translated: CASSISGRVPYNEQFF.

This rearrangement joins TRBV5-1 to TRBJ1-1; 9 nucleotides line up with TRBD1. With V trimmed by 3 bases and J by 1 base, 4 bases remained unmatched. The CDR3 is 15 residues long. CDR1 and CDR2 (germline): SGHRS, YFSETQ. The chain's CDR3 is CASSWGDRENTEAFF. The CDR3 nucleotides are TGCGCCAGCAGCTGGGGGGACAGGGAGAACACTGAAGCTTTCTTT.

This clone was recorded a few times. V gene TRBV7-6 combines with J gene TRBJ2-2; 7 bases fit TRBD2. The CDR3 has 15 residues. J was trimmed by 6 bases and V by 8 bases; bases with no gene match: 12. Germline CDR1 and CDR2: SGHVS and FNYEAQ. The CDR3 bases are TGTGCCAGCGGAAGAAGTCCTAGCGGATCCGGGGAGCTGTTTTTT. As protein: CASGRSPSGSGELFF.

V and J are TRBV5-8 and TRBJ2-3; TRBD2 matches 8 bases. Germline CDR1 is SGHTS and CDR2 is YDEGEE. After removal of 3 bases from V and 2 bases from J, the junction contained 8 bases not matched to a gene. There are 16 residues in the CDR3. The CDR3 bases are TGTGCCAGCAGCTCCAAACTAGCGGCCCTCACAGATACGCAGTATTTT. Translated: CASSSKLAALTDTQYF.